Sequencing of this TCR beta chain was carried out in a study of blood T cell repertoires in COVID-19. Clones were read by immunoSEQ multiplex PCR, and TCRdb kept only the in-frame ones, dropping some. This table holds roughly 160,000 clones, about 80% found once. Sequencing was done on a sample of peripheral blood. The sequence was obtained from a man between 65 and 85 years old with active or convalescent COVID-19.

The CDR3 DNA is TGTGCCAGTAGTATCTCGAGTTGGGCAGGGTCAGCCAAAAACATTCAGTACTTC. This translates into CASSISSWAGSAKNIQYF. The V call is TRBV19, the J call TRBJ2-4; possibly TRBD1 for D (5 bases). CDR1 and CDR2 from the germline V gene are LNHDA and SQIVND (reference sequence). Trimming removed 3 bases from V and 0 bases from J, with 18 bases in between. The CDR3 runs 18 residues.